What follows is one T cell receptor beta chain and its context. As yet, its antigen is unknown. Investigators isolated RNA and reverse transcribed it into cDNA to act as the sequencing template. Assay used: immunoSEQ multiplex PCR; TCRdb lists only in-frame clones, some missing. The table records approximately 99,000 clones, about 60% of them present only once. This record comes from a study of CD8+ T cells in alopecia areata. Overall study results and limits: It was less clear whether patients shared TCRs than it was in mice, possibly because of HLA. More clonal than normal scalp was lesional scalp, particularly alopecia totalis/universalis.

Alopecia areata patients provided lesional scalp punch biopsies and peripheral blood. The sorting of PBMCs gave CD4+ and CD8+ T cells. The sample was NKG2D-low CD8+ T cells sorted from blood. This TCR derives from a human donor with alopecia areata.

The DNA for the CDR3 is TGCGCCAGCAGCCAAAAAACGGGACTAGCGGTAAACATTCAGTACTTC. This encodes CASSQKTGLAVNIQYF. The V call is TRBV4-1, the J call TRBJ2-4; 11 nucleotides line up with TRBD2. The germline gives CDR1 MGHRA, CDR2 YSYEKL. J was trimmed by 6 bases and V by 2 bases; bases with no gene match: 6. The CDR3 extends over 16 amino acids.